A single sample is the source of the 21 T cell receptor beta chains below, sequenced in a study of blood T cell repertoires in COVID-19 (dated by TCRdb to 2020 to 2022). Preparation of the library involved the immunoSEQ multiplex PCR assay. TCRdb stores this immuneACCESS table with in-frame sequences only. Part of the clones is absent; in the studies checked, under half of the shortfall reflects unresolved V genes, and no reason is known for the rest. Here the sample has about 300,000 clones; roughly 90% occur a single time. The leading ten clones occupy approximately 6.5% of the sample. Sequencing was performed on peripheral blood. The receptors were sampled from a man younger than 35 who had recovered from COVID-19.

CDR3 DNA: TGTGCCAGTAGTAACCGACTAGCGGGATGGGTCTACGAGCAGTACTTC. Protein: CASSNRLAGWVYEQYF. The gene calls are TRBV19 and TRBJ2-7; TRBD2 aligns across 11 bases. The V and J ends lost 4 bases and 3 bases, in that order; junction bases with no gene match: 8. Germline loops: CDR1 LNHDA, CDR2 SQIVND (reference sequence). CDR3 length: 16 amino acids. Filled out from reference TRBV19 and TRBJ2-7, the complete variable domain reads DGGITQSPKYLFRKEGQNVTLSCEQNLNHDAMYWYRQDPGQGLRLIYYSQIVNDFQKGDIAEGYSVSREKKESFPLTVTSAQKNPTAFYLCASSNRLAGWVYEQYFGPGTRLTVT.

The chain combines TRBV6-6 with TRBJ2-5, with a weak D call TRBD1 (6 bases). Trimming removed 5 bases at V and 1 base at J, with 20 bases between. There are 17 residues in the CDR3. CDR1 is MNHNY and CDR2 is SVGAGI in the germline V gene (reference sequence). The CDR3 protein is CASSRASGVVRQETQYF. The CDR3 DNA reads TGTGCCAGCAGTCGAGCGTCAGGGGTTGTTCGCCAAGAGACCCAGTACTTC.

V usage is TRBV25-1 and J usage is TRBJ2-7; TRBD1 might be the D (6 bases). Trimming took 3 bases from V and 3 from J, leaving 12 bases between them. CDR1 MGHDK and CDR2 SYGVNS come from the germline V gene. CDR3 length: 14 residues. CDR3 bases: TGTGCCAGCAGTGAGGGACAAGGGGACTACGAGCAGTACTTC. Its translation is CASSEGQGDYEQYF.

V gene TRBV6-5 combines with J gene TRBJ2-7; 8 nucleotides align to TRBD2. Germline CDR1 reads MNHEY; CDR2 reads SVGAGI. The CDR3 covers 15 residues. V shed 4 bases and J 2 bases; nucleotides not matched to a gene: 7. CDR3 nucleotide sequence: TGTGCCAGCAGTTCCCCCGGGGGGGCCGCCTACGAGCAGTACTTC. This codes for CASSSPGGAAYEQYF.

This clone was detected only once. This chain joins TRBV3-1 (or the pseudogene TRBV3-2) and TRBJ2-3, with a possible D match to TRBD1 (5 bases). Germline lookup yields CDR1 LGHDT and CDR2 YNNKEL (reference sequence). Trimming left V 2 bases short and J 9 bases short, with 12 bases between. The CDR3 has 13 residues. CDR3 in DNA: TGTGCCAGCAGCCAAAGTTATACAGGCACGCAGTATTTT. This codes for CASSQSYTGTQYF.

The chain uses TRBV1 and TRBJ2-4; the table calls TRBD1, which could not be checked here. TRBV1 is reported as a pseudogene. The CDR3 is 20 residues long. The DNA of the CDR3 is TGCACCAGCAGCCAAGAGGGACAGGATAAGGTGGGTGCCGCTCAAAACATTCAGTACTTC. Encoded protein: CTSSQEGQDKVGAAQNIQYF.

The CDR3 is CASSPGRYQETQYF. The CDR3 DNA is TGTGCCAGCAGCCCCGGTCGCTACCAAGAGACCCAGTACTTC. The chain joins TRBV7-2 to TRBJ2-5, with D unresolved. V lost 5 bases, J lost 0 bases, and 10 bases lay in between. The CDR3 has 14 residues. Germline V lookup: CDR1 SGHTA, CDR2 FQGNSA.

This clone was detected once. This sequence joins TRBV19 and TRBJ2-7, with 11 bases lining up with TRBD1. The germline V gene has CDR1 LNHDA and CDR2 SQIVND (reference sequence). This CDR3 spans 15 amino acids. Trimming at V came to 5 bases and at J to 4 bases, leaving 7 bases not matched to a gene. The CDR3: CASSSGTGGMYEQYF. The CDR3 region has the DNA TGTGCCAGTAGTTCCGGGACAGGGGGTATGTACGAGCAGTACTTC.

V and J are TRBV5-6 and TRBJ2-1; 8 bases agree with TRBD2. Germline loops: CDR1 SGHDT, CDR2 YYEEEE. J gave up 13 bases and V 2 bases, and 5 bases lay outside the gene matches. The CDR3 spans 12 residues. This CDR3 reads CASSFGGVVQFF. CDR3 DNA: TGTGCCAGCAGCTTCGGGGGGGTTGTTCAGTTCTTC.

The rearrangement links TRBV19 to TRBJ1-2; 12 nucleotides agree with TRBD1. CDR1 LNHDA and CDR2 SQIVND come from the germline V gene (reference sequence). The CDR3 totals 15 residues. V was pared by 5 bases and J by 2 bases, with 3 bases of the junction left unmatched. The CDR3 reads CASSGTGGRNYGYTF. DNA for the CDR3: TGTGCCAGTAGTGGGACAGGGGGCAGGAACTATGGCTACACCTTC.

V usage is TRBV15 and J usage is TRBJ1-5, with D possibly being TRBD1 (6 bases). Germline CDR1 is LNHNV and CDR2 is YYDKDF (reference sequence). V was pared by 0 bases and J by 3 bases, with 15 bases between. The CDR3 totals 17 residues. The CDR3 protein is CATSRDTGRGDNQPQHF. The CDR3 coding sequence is TGTGCCACCAGCAGAGATACGGGCAGGGGAGACAATCAGCCCCAGCATTTT.

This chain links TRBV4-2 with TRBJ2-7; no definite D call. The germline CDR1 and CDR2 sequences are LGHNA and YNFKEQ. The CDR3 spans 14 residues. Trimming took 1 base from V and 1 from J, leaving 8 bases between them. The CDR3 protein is CASSQVEQSYEQYF. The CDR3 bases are TGTGCCAGCAGCCAAGTCGAACAGTCCTACGAGCAGTACTTC.

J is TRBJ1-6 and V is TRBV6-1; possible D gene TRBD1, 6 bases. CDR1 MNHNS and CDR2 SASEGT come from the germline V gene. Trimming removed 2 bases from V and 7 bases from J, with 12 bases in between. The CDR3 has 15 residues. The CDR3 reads CASSESRQGNSPLHF. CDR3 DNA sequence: TGTGCCAGCAGTGAAAGTCGGCAGGGGAATTCACCCCTCCACTTT.

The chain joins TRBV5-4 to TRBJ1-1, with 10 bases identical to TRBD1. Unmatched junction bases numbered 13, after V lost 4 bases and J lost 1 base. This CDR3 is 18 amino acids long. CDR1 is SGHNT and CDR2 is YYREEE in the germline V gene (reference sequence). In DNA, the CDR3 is TGTGCCAGCAGCGTGGGGTACCGGGACAGGGGCGGGAACACTGAAGCTTTCTTT. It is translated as CASSVGYRDRGGNTEAFF.

CDR3 nucleotides: TGTGCCAGCAGCGCGGGGACAGGGGAAGGAGCTTTCTTT. Protein: CASSAGTGEGAFF. The chain links TRBV11-2 to TRBJ1-1; 10 nucleotides line up with TRBD1. Germline lookup yields CDR1 SGHAT and CDR2 FQNNGV. The trim removed 5 bases at V and 10 bases at J, leaving 7 bases unmatched. The CDR3 consists of 13 residues.

CDR3 amino acids: CASSGGFTGYEQYF. The CDR3 coding sequence is TGTGCCAGCAGTGGCGGGTTTACCGGTTACGAGCAGTACTTC. The chain employs TRBV6-4 and TRBJ2-7; D possibly corresponds to TRBD2 (5 bases). The CDR3 has 14 amino acids. With 4 bases removed from V and 4 bases from J, the gap between germline ends came to 14 bases. CDR1 and CDR2 from the germline V gene are MRHNA and SNTAGT.

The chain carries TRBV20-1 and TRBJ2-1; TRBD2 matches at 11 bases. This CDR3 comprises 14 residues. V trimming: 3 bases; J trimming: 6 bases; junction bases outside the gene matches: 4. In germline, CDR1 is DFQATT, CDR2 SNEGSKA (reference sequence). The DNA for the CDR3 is TGCAGTGCTAGTGGGACTAGCGGATTCAATGAGCAGTTCTTC. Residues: CSASGTSGFNEQFF.

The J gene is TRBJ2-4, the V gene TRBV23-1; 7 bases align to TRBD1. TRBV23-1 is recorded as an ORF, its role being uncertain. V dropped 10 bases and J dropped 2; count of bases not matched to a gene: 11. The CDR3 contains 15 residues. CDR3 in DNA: TGCGCCACCCAAGACAGGGAGAGAACCAAAAACATTCAGTACTTC. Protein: CATQDRERTKNIQYF.

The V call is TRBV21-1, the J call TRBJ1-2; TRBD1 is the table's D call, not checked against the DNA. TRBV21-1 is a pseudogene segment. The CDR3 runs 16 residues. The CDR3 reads CASSDGTGYTPYGYTF. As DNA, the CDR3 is TGTGCCAGCAGCGACGGGACAGGGTATACCCCTTATGGCTACACCTTC.

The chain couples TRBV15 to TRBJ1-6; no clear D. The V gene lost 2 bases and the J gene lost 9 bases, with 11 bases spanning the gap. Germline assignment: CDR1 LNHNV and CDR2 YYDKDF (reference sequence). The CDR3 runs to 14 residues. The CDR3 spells CATSRRSGGSPLHF. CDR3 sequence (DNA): TGTGCCACCAGCAGAAGGTCCGGAGGTTCACCCCTCCACTTT. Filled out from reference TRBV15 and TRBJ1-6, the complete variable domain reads DAMVIQNPRYQVTQFGKPVTLSCSQTLNHNVMYWYQQKSSQAPKLLFHYYDKDFNNEADTPDNFQSRRPNTSFCFLDIRSPGLGDTAMYLCATSRRSGGSPLHFGNGTRLTVT.

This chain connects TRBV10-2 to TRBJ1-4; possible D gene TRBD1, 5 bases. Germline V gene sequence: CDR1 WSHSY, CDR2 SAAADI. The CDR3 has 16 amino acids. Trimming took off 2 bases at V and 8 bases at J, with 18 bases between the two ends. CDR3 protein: CASSEDQGVRGEKLFF. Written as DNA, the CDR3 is TGCGCCAGCAGTGAGGACCAGGGTGTGCGTGGAGAAAAACTGTTTTTT.